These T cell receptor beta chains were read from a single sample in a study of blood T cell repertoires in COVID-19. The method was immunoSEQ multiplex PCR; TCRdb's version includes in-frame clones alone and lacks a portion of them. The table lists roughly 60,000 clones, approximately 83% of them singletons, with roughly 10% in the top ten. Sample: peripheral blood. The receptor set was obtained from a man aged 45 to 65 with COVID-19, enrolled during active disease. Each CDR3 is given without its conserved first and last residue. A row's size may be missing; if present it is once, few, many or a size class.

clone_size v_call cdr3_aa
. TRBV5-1 ASSLRTGGTEAF
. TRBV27 ASSLTSGSPLQY
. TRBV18 ASSQGQVLYEQY
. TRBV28 ASRLGGQGNEKLF
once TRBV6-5 ASSYSGQGTDTQY
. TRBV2 ASSMQGQETQY
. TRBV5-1 ASSSGTGGVELF
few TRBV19 ASRENTEAF
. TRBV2 ASSAEGAYDQPQH
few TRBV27 ASTPVAGRQETQY
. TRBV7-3 ASSLNRGEQF
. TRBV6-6 ASSSGTFGMNTEAF
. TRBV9 ASSVGTAATNEKLF
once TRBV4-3 ASSQVGQGLYGYT
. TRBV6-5 ASSREFNTEAF
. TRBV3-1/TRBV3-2 ASSPRGTYEQY
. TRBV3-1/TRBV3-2 ASSQGLPRGRAGETQY
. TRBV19 ASSSRDNYEQY
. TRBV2 ASSEAERGSTDTQY